This T cell receptor beta chain was retrieved from a study of PD-1 blockade in classical Hodgkin lymphoma. Study-wide results and limits: Undefined causes, possibly disease activity or prior therapy, underlie the repertoire differences. TCR diversity at baseline was reported to be reduced in newly diagnosed patients relative to healthy donors.

Comments on this clone: The antigen remains undetermined.

Data came from immunoSEQ multiplex PCR; TCRdb stores just in-frame clones and leaves some out. The table shows 110,000 or so clones, with 80% to 90% occurring only once. The CDR3 runs to 18 residues. V was clipped by 6 bases and J by 3 bases; unmatched bases: 15. Germline V gene lookup returns CDR1 MNHEY and CDR2 SMNVEV (reference sequence). The patients all showed relapse after autologous stem cell transplantation, while their brentuximab vedotin exposure varied. Sequences were derived from peripheral blood mononuclear cells (PBMCs), sampled before the second cycle of nivolumab. The chain joins TRBV27 to TRBJ1-1, with 11 bases identical to TRBD1. The receptor comes from a human donor with classical Hodgkin lymphoma. The CDR3 here is CASRDQPPGQGGDTEAFF. CDR3 in DNA: TGTGCCAGCAGGGACCAACCACCGGGACAGGGGGGGGACACTGAAGCTTTCTTT.